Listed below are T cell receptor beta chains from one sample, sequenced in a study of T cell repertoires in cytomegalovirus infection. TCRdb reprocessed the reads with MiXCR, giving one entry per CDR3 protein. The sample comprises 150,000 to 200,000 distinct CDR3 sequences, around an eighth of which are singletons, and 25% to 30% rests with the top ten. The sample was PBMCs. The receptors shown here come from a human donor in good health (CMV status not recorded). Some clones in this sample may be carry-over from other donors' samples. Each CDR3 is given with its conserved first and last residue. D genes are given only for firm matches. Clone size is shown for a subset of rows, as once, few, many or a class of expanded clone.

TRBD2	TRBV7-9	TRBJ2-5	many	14	CASSPLAGFRAKYF	TGTGCCAGCAGCCCATTAGCGGGCTTCCGAGCAAAGTACTTC
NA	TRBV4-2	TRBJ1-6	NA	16	CASSQDWGPKGSPLHF	TGTGCCAGCAGCCAAGATTGGGGCCCTAAGGGCTCACCCCTCCACTTT
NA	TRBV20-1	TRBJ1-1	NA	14	CSARVSGLNTEAFF	TGCAGTGCTAGAGTTTCAGGTCTGAACACTGAAGCTTTCTTT
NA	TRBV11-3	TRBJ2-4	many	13	CASSFDSQDIQYF	TGTGCCAGCAGCTTCGACAGCCAGGACATTCAGTACTTC
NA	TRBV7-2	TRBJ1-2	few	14	CASSSAGYNYGYTF	TGTGCCAGCAGCTCCGCGGGTTATAACTATGGCTACACCTTC
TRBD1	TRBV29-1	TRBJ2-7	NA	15	CSVMGGDRGPYEQYF	TGCAGCGTTATGGGGGGTGACAGGGGGCCGTACGAGCAGTACTTC
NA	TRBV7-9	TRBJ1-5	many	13	CASSFQSNQPQHF	TGTGCCAGCAGCTTTCAGAGCAATCAGCCCCAGCATTTT
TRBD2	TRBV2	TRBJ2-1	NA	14	CASRLAGAYNEQFF	TGTGCCAGCAGACTAGCGGGAGCCTACAATGAGCAGTTCTTC
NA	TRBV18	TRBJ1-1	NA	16	CASSPAIGAKNTEAFF	TGTGCCAGCTCACCCGCTATAGGGGCCAAGAACACTGAAGCTTTCTTT
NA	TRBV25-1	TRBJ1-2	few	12	CASSVRDNGYTF	TGTGCCAGCAGTGTTCGGGACAATGGCTACACCTTC